Each of the 27 T cell receptor beta chains below was sequenced from the same sample in a study of cytomegalovirus exposure and HLA in healthy donors. PCR was performed using 60 Vbeta and 13 Jbeta primers. Libraries were prepared by immunoSEQ multiplex PCR; TCRdb keeps only in-frame clonotypes and omits some of them. The table shows 150,000 or so clones, with roughly four fifths occurring only once. What was sequenced was PBMCs. The receptor set was obtained from a woman between 35 and 50 years old in good health and CMV-seronegative.

The J gene is TRBJ2-3, the V gene TRBV2, with unresolved D. This CDR3 is 13 amino acids long. The V gene lost 3 bases and the J gene lost 2 bases, with 6 bases spanning the gap. Germline V gene data show CDR1 as SNHLY and CDR2 as FYNNEI. CDR3 nucleotide sequence: TGTGCCAGCAGTGACACAGCCACAGATACGCAGTATTTT. As protein: CASSDTATDTQYF.

The V and J genes are TRBV5-5 and TRBJ1-4, with D possibly being TRBD1 (5 bases). Germline assignment: CDR1 SGHKS and CDR2 YYEKEE (reference sequence). The CDR3 runs 12 residues. Trimming stripped 4 bases from V and 8 bases from J, with 9 bases between. This chain's CDR3 is CASSVRGEKLFF. DNA of the CDR3: TGTGCCAGCAGCGTCCGGGGGGAAAAACTGTTTTTT.

The chain links TRBV5-1 to TRBJ2-3; 14 positions match TRBD2. There are 18 residues in the CDR3. From germline, CDR1 is SGHRS and CDR2 YFSETQ. The J segment lost 3 bases and the V segment lost 2 bases, leaving 8 bases of the junction unmatched. DNA for the CDR3: TGCGCCAGCAGCTTCGGACTAGCGGGAGGTAGCCAGACAGATACGCAGTATTTT. Translating it yields CASSFGLAGGSQTDTQYF. The whole variable domain, remainder taken from reference TRBV5-1 and TRBJ2-3, is KAGVTQTPRYLIKTRGQQVTLSCSPISGHRSVSWYQQTPGQGLQFLFEYFSETQRNKGNFPGRFSGRQFSNSRSEMNVSTLELGDSALYLCASSFGLAGGSQTDTQYFGPGTRLTVL.

The chain is built from TRBV30 and TRBJ1-2; 8 bases align to TRBD1. This CDR3 has 14 amino acids. J gave up 1 base and V 0 bases, and 1 base lay outside the gene matches. Germline V CDR1 and CDR2: GTSNPN, SVGIG (reference sequence). CDR3 protein: CAWSVDRGNYGYTF. Written as DNA, the CDR3 is TGTGCCTGGAGTGTAGACAGGGGTAACTATGGCTACACCTTC. Full variable domain (remainder filled in from reference TRBV30 and TRBJ1-2): SQTIHQWPATLVQPVGSPLSLECTVEGTSNPNLYWYRQAAGRGLQLLFYSVGIGQISSEVPQNLSASRPQDRQFILSSKKLLLSDSGFYLCAWSVDRGNYGYTFGSGTRLTVV.

The J gene is TRBJ1-2, the V gene TRBV6-6; 7 bases are shared with TRBD1. Germline lookup yields CDR1 MNHNY and CDR2 SVGAGI (reference sequence). This CDR3 is built from 15 residues. Trimming removed 10 bases from V and 8 bases from J; junction bases left unmatched: 19. DNA of the CDR3: TGTGCCACCCCAGCAGAGGGGGCGCTTACGTCCGGCTACACCTTC. This codes for CATPAEGALTSGYTF.

This clone has a handful of counts. The rearrangement links TRBV29-1 to TRBJ1-1; 7 bases are a match to TRBD1. Germline V gene lookup returns CDR1 SQVTM and CDR2 ANQGSEA. This CDR3 has 13 residues. V shed 4 bases, J shed 1 base, and the junction held 3 bases outside the gene matches. Written as DNA, the CDR3 is TGCAGCGTTGTAAGACAGGGGAACACTGAAGCTTTCTTT. Protein product: CSVVRQGNTEAFF. Looking up the rest from reference TRBV29-1 and TRBJ1-1 gives the full variable domain: SAVISQKPSRDICQRGTSLTIQCQVDSQVTMMFWYRQQPGQSLTLIATANQGSEATYESGFVIDKFPISRPNLTFSTLTVSNMSPEDSSIYLCSVVRQGNTEAFFGQGTRLTVV.

Points on this clone: Other DNA variants within this sample encode the same CDR3. This chain joins TRBV30 and TRBJ1-2, with D uncertain. V was trimmed by 0 bases and J by 0 bases, leaving 5 bases between them. The V gene's germline CDR1 is GTSNPN and CDR2 SVGIG (reference sequence). CDR3 size: 13 residues. The CDR3 DNA is TGTGCCTGGAGTGTCCTCGCTAACTATGGCTACACCTTC. Protein product: CAWSVLANYGYTF.

A single count supports this clone. This CDR3 reads CASSLGASGRVRELFF. The CDR3 DNA sequence: TGTGCCAGCAGCTTAGGAGCTAGCGGGAGGGTCCGGGAGCTGTTTTTT. The chain is built from TRBV7-9 and TRBJ2-2, with 12 positions matching TRBD2. The germline CDR1 and CDR2 sequences are SEHNR and FQNEAQ (reference sequence). V was clipped by 1 base and J by 9 bases; unmatched bases: 6. There are 16 residues in the CDR3.

This chain links TRBV7-9 with TRBJ2-3; D remains ambiguous. The germline gives CDR1 SEHNR, CDR2 FQNEAQ (reference sequence). The CDR3 covers 13 residues. V was pared by 0 bases and J by 4 bases, with 5 bases between. CDR3 sequence: CASSLAGADTQYF. The CDR3 DNA follows: TGTGCCAGCAGCTTAGCGGGCGCAGATACGCAGTATTTT. Full variable domain (outside the CDR3, taken from reference TRBV7-9 and TRBJ2-3): DTGVSQNPRHKITKRGQNVTFRCDPISEHNRLYWYRQTLGQGPEFLTYFQNEAQLEKSRLLSDRFSAERPKGSFSTLEIQRTEQGDSAMYLCASSLAGADTQYFGPGTRLTVL.

The rearrangement links TRBV13 to TRBJ2-2; a possible D gene is TRBD2 (6 bases). Trimming took off 7 bases at V and 3 bases at J, with 15 bases between the two ends. CDR1 PRHDT and CDR2 FYEKMQ come from the germline V gene (reference sequence). The CDR3 has 15 residues. The CDR3 coding sequence is TGTGCCAGCACCGGGGAGCCGGGAGACACCGGGGAGCTGTTTTTT. Its translation: CASTGEPGDTGELFF.

V and J are TRBV10-1 and TRBJ2-1, with D hard to call. Germline V gene lookup returns CDR1 WNHNN and CDR2 SYGVQD (reference sequence). The CDR3 length is 11 residues. Trimming took 7 bases from V and 7 from J, leaving 8 bases between them. CDR3 DNA sequence: TGCGCCAGCAAAACCGGTAATGAGCAGTTCTTC. Translation gives CASKTGNEQFF.

V and J are TRBV5-1 and TRBJ1-3, with 7 bases lining up with TRBD1. Losses at the gene ends were 4 bases for V and 0 bases for J; bases not matched to a gene: 7. This CDR3 is built from 16 residues. CDR1 is SGHRS and CDR2 is YFSETQ in the germline V gene. The DNA for the CDR3 is TGCGCCAGCAGCCTTGGGACAGTCAGCTCTGGAAACACCATATATTTT. Protein: CASSLGTVSSGNTIYF.

The J gene is TRBJ2-3, the V gene TRBV5-1; 12 positions agree with TRBD2. CDR3 length: 16 residues. V was pared by 0 bases and J by 2 bases, with 1 base of the junction left unmatched. Germline values: CDR1 SGHRS, CDR2 YFSETQ. The CDR3 DNA reads TGCGCCAGCAGCTTGGGACTAGCGGGAGACACAGATACGCAGTATTTT. Translation gives CASSLGLAGDTDTQYF.

This sequence joins TRBV11-3 and TRBJ2-5; possibly TRBD1 for D (5 bases). CDR1 is SGHNT, CDR2 YENEEA, per germline. The germline V and J ends were trimmed by 5 bases and 2 bases, with 9 bases remaining between them. The CDR3 totals 13 residues. The CDR3 is CASSQTEQETQYF. The CDR3 DNA follows: TGTGCCAGCAGCCAGACAGAGCAAGAGACCCAGTACTTC.

This sequence joins TRBV19 and TRBJ2-5, with 8 bases fitting TRBD1. Germline V gene lookup returns CDR1 LNHDA and CDR2 SQIVND (reference sequence). The CDR3 totals 14 residues. Trimming removed 4 bases from V and 5 bases from J; junction bases left unmatched: 6. The CDR3 is CASSKTGVDETQYF. The CDR3 coding sequence is TGTGCCAGTAGTAAGACAGGGGTTGATGAGACCCAGTACTTC.

The chain employs TRBV29-1 and TRBJ1-1; the D gene is possibly TRBD1 (5 bases). V was cut by 4 bases and J by 4 bases, with 13 bases left in between. CDR3 length: 13 amino acids. Germline V gene data show CDR1 as SQVTM and CDR2 as ANQGSEA. The CDR3 region has the DNA TGCAGCGTTGGGGCCGGGGGGAGCACTGAAGCTTTCTTT. Amino acids: CSVGAGGSTEAFF. Together with reference TRBV29-1 and TRBJ1-1, the CDR3 gives the full variable domain: SAVISQKPSRDICQRGTSLTIQCQVDSQVTMMFWYRQQPGQSLTLIATANQGSEATYESGFVIDKFPISRPNLTFSTLTVSNMSPEDSSIYLCSVGAGGSTEAFFGQGTRLTVV.

In its sample, this clone was seen a few times. Written as DNA, the CDR3 is TGTGCCTGGAGTGGAGACGACAGGGTGAAGGGCTACACCTTC. Encoded protein: CAWSGDDRVKGYTF. V usage is TRBV30 and J usage is TRBJ1-2; TRBD1 matches 7 bases. CDR1 and CDR2 from the germline V gene are GTSNPN and SVGIG (reference sequence). The CDR3 contains 14 residues. J gave up 8 bases and V 1 base, and 10 bases lay outside the gene matches.

This chain connects TRBV30 to TRBJ2-3; TRBD1 matches 10 bases. The CDR3 consists of 15 residues. Trimming at V came to 4 bases and at J to 0 bases, leaving 4 bases not matched to a gene. The germline V gene encodes CDR1 GTSNPN and CDR2 SVGIG (reference sequence). CDR3 protein: CAWTRDRGSTDTQYF. In DNA form, the CDR3 reads TGTGCCTGGACCCGGGACAGGGGTAGCACAGATACGCAGTATTTT.

This clone has more than one count but fewer than ten. This sample includes further DNA sequences coding for the same CDR3. The chain recombines TRBV6-1 with TRBJ1-5; TRBD1 is a possible D gene (6 bases). The CDR3 contains 15 residues. V dropped 2 bases and J dropped 2 bases, with 10 bases sitting between them. The germline V gene encodes CDR1 MNHNS and CDR2 SASEGT. In nucleotides, the CDR3 is TGTGCCAGCAGTGAAACTTACAGGGGCAATCAGCCCCAGCATTTT. Its translation: CASSETYRGNQPQHF.

The chain recombines TRBV30 with TRBJ2-3; 11 bases agree with TRBD2. Trimming removed 5 bases from V and 4 bases from J; junction bases left unmatched: 17. The germline V gene encodes CDR1 GTSNPN and CDR2 SVGIG (reference sequence). The CDR3 has 18 amino acids. Here the CDR3 DNA reads TGTGCCTGGGCCGGACAGGCCTTACTAGCGGGAGTACCAGATACGCAGTATTTT. Its translation is CAWAGQALLAGVPDTQYF.

This clone is a singleton in its sample. This CDR3 is CASSLKIVMNDEQFF. The CDR3 coding sequence is TGTGCCAGCAGCTTGAAAATAGTGATGAACGATGAGCAGTTCTTC. The chain joins TRBV5-8 to TRBJ2-1; D unclear. With 1 base removed from V and 8 bases from J, the gap between germline ends came to 16 bases. CDR1 and CDR2 from the germline V gene are SGHTS and YDEGEE. CDR3 length: 15 residues.

The genes are TRBV30 and TRBJ1-2; D not certain. The CDR3 covers 11 residues. Germline V CDR1 and CDR2: GTSNPN, SVGIG (reference sequence). Trimming stripped 2 bases from V and 11 bases from J, with 12 bases between. For the CDR3, the DNA is TGTGCCTGGAGTCAACCCCAGGTTTACACCTTC. The encoded protein is CAWSQPQVYTF.

The V gene is TRBV28, the J gene TRBJ2-2, with 7 bases that match TRBD1. Germline-derived CDR1 and CDR2 are MDHEN and SYDVKM. This CDR3 region has 16 residues. V lost 4 bases to trimming and J lost 7 bases; unmatched junction nucleotides: 12. In DNA form, the CDR3 reads TGTGCCAGCAGTTCACAGGGGCCAGCTGAGGACGGGGAGCTGTTTTTT. This sequence encodes CASSSQGPAEDGELFF.

The chain recombines TRBV27 with TRBJ1-3, with D hard to call. Deletions cut 2 bases from V and 8 bases from J, with 13 bases between. The CDR3 extends over 14 amino acids. Per germline, CDR1 MNHEY and CDR2 SMNVEV (reference sequence). CDR3 in amino acids: CASSLISRPDTIYF. CDR3 coding DNA: TGTGCCAGCAGTTTAATATCTAGGCCGGACACCATATATTTT.

The genes are TRBV28 and TRBJ1-2, with D perhaps matching TRBD1 (6 bases). The CDR3 extends over 11 amino acids. V was trimmed by 6 bases and J by 11 bases, leaving 13 bases between them. Germline values: CDR1 MDHEN, CDR2 SYDVKM. The CDR3 spells CASSPDRRYTF. The CDR3 coding sequence is TGTGCCAGCAGCCCCGACAGGAGGTACACCTTC.

This chain connects TRBV25-1 to TRBJ1-3; D unclear. V was pared by 2 bases and J by 5 bases, with 13 bases between. Germline V gene lookup returns CDR1 MGHDK and CDR2 SYGVNS. The CDR3 is 15 residues long. Here the CDR3 reads CASSENGRSRNTIYF. The CDR3 DNA is TGTGCCAGCAGTGAAAATGGCAGGTCACGAAACACCATATATTTT.

This clone was recorded only once. The V call is TRBV5-1, the J call TRBJ2-1, with 8 nucleotides matching TRBD1. V was clipped by 0 bases and J by 10 bases; unmatched bases: 6. Germline CDR1 and CDR2: SGHRS and YFSETQ. This CDR3 is 14 amino acids long. The CDR3 sequence: CASSLGQGAGEQFF. CDR3 coding DNA: TGCGCCAGCAGCTTGGGGCAGGGGGCAGGCGAGCAGTTCTTC.